Listed below are T cell receptor beta chains from one sample, sequenced in a study of blood T cells in healthy people across ages. TCRdb re-called the 5' RACE reads through MiXCR, storing one row per CDR3 protein. The repertoire has 1.5 million to 2 million distinct CDR3 sequences, over 25% of them found once; the top ten carry approximately 7.7%. The sequencing input was blood. These receptors were obtained from a woman aged 25-40 years in good health. CDR3s include the opening cysteine and the closing phenylalanine or tryptophan. D genes are given only for firm matches. A row's size may be missing; if present it is once, few, many or a size class.

D,J,size,V,DNA,CDR3
-,TRBJ2-2,few,TRBV2,TGTGCCAGCAGTGGGGGCGCTAACACCGGGGAGCTGTTTTTT,CASSGGANTGELFF
-,TRBJ2-6,many,TRBV7-9,TGTGCCAGCAGCTTAGACACAGGGCCCTCTGGGGCCAACGTCCTGACTTTC,CASSLDTGPSGANVLTF
-,TRBJ1-2,few,TRBV7-8,TGTGCCAGCAGCTTAGCCAGGGGCCATGGCTACACCTTC,CASSLARGHGYTF
-,TRBJ2-2,few,TRBV2,TGTGCCAGCAGTGAAGAGTGGAACGGGGAGCTGTTTTTT,CASSEEWNGELFF
TRBD1,TRBJ2-3,few,TRBV20-1,TGCAGTGCTAGACGACAGGGGGCGGGAGATACGCAGTATTTT,CSARRQGAGDTQYF
TRBD1,TRBJ1-6,once,TRBV12-3/TRBV12-4,TGTGCCAGTACAGGGGCCATACGAGGGGTTTCACCCCTCCACTTT,CASTGAIRGVSPLHF
-,TRBJ1-5,few,TRBV7-2,TGTGCCAGCAGCTTAAACCCAGGGCCTCAGCCCCAGCATTTT,CASSLNPGPQPQHF
-,TRBJ2-7,many,TRBV7-9,TGTGCCAGCAGCTTAACAACATCCGAGCAGTACTTC,CASSLTTSEQYF
-,TRBJ2-5,few,TRBV6-5,TGTGCCAGCAGTTACCCAGATCGGGTTAAAGAGACCCAGTACTTC,CASSYPDRVKETQYF
-,TRBJ2-7,many,TRBV18,TGTGCCAGCTCACCCTCAGGGGGGTCGGGCGAGCAGTACTTC,CASSPSGGSGEQYF
TRBD2,TRBJ2-7,-,TRBV4-1,TGCGCCAGCAGCCGAACTACCGCGGGACTACATTACGAGCAGTACTTC,CASSRTTAGLHYEQYF
TRBD1,TRBJ2-1,-,TRBV7-6,TGTGCCAGCAGCAAGACAGGGACCTACGAGCAGTTCTTC,CASSKTGTYEQFF
TRBD1,TRBJ1-2,few,TRBV3-1,TGTGCCAGCAGCCACCCCCTGTGGGCCCAGACAGGGTTCTATGGCTACACCTTC,CASSHPLWAQTGFYGYTF
TRBD1,TRBJ1-5,-,TRBV7-2,TGTGCCAGCAGTCCTGGGGGGACAGGGGTAAATCAGCCCCAGCATTTT,CASSPGGTGVNQPQHF
-,TRBJ2-5,many,TRBV29-1,TGCAGCGTTGAAAGAGTGAAAGAGACCCAGTACTTC,CSVERVKETQYF
TRBD1,TRBJ1-1,-,TRBV7-9,TGTGCCAGCAGCATGACAGGGGGGGACACTGAAGCTTTCTTT,CASSMTGGDTEAFF
-,TRBJ2-7,few,TRBV7-2,TGTGCCAGCACCCGAGGGGGGGGGTCCTACGAGCAGTACTTC,CASTRGGGSYEQYF
-,TRBJ1-1,-,TRBV6-6,TGTGCCAGCAGTCCTATAAGGGAGGCCACTGAAGCTTTCTTT,CASSPIREATEAFF
-,TRBJ2-3,few,TRBV29-1,TGCAGCGTTGACACCGAGGGTTACTCGCAGTATTTT,CSVDTEGYSQYF
-,TRBJ1-5,few,TRBV6-2/TRBV6-3,TGTGCCAGCAGTTTCCCCGACATGTTAAGTCAGCCCCAGCATTTT,CASSFPDMLSQPQHF
-,TRBJ2-5,-,TRBV5-1,TGCGCCAGCAGCTTGGTGGTGACAGGAGGGGAGACCCAGTACTTC,CASSLVVTGGETQYF
-,TRBJ1-2,-,TRBV28,TGTGCCAGCAGTTTCAGCAGGGTGGTAGGCTACACCTTC,CASSFSRVVGYTF
TRBD1,TRBJ1-2,few,TRBV28,TGTGCCAGCAGTTCCATGCCCCCCGATATTTGGGACAGGCCCTATGGCTACACCTTC,CASSSMPPDIWDRPYGYTF
-,TRBJ2-5,-,TRBV5-4,TGTGCCAGCAGCTTATGGCTAGTTAGGAAGACCCAGTACTTC,CASSLWLVRKTQYF
TRBD1,TRBJ2-2,few,TRBV5-6,TGTGCCAGCAGCCCTGTCCAGGGGGACACCGGGGAGCTGTTTTTT,CASSPVQGDTGELFF
TRBD2,TRBJ2-3,few,TRBV5-1,TGCGCCAGCAGTCAGTTTGGCCAGCGGGGGGTGGATACGCAGTATTTT,CASSQFGQRGVDTQYF
-,TRBJ1-4,few,TRBV29-1,TGCAGCGTTGAAGATCCTCCAACTAATGAAAAACTGTTTTTT,CSVEDPPTNEKLFF
TRBD1,TRBJ2-7,-,TRBV6-2/TRBV6-3,TGTGCCACGGACAGGGGGGTATACGAGCAGTACTTC,CATDRGVYEQYF
-,TRBJ1-5,many,TRBV28,TGTGCCAGCCCGCCCGGACAGCCCCAGCATTTT,CASPPGQPQHF
TRBD1,TRBJ2-6,-,TRBV20-1,TGCAGTGCGGGGGGACAGGGGGCGGCTGGGGCCAACGTCCTGACTTTC,CSAGGQGAAGANVLTF
-,TRBJ1-5,few,TRBV20-1,TGCAGTGCTAGAGCAGGGCCCCTTCAGCCCCAGCATTTT,CSARAGPLQPQHF
-,TRBJ2-7,-,TRBV6-6,TGTGCCAGCACCCAAGCGGAAAGCTCCTACGAGCAGTACTTC,CASTQAESSYEQYF
-,TRBJ2-7,many,TRBV7-2,TGTGCCAGCAGCTTACCGGACTCGACCTACGAGCAGTACTTC,CASSLPDSTYEQYF
-,TRBJ1-5,many,TRBV29-1,TGCAGCGTTCGGGACTTCAATCAGCCCCAGCATTTT,CSVRDFNQPQHF